The source of this T cell receptor (beta chain) is a study of control samples from healthy donors and cancer patients. Germline values: CDR1 MGHRA, CDR2 YSYEKL. The V end lost 1 base, the J end lost 2 bases, and 11 bases lay between the germline ends. The CDR3 consists of 15 residues. This clone was seen a single time. Clones were sequenced by immunoSEQ multiplex PCR, and TCRdb holds only the in-frame ones, with some missing. Among 200,000 to 250,000 clones listed, roughly 94% were seen once. This clonotype originated in a middle-aged man in good health. Sequencing was carried out using blood. This chain links TRBV4-1 with TRBJ1-1; D remains unclear. The CDR3 region is CASSQGRVPNTEAFF. CDR3 nucleotides: TGCGCCAGCAGCCAAGGCCGGGTCCCCAACACTGAAGCTTTCTTT.